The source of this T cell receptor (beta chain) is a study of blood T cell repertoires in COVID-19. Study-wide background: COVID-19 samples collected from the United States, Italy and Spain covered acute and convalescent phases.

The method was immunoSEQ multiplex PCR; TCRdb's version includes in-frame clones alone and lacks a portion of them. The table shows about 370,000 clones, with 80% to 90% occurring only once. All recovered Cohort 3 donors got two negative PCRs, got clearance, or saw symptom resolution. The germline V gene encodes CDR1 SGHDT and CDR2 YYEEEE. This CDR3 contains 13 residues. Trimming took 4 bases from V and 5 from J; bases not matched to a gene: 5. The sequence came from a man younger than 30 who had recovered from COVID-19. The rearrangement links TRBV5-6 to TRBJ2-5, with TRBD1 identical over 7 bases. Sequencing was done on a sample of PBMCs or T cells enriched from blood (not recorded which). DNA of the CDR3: TGTGCCAGCAGCGCCAGGGGGTTGGAGACCCAGTACTTC. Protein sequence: CASSARGLETQYF. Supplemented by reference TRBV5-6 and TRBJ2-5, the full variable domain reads DAGVTQSPTHLIKTRGQQVTLRCSPKSGHDTVSWYQQALGQGPQFIFQYYEEEERQRGNFPDRFSGHQFPNYSSELNVNALLLGDSALYLCASSARGLETQYFGPGTRLLVL.